The sequence of this T cell receptor beta chain was determined in a study of tumor-infiltrating lymphocytes in primary liver carcinoma. Total RNA amounting to approximately 460 ng was the source from which TCR beta cDNA was made with a constant-region primer. It was through three nested multiplex PCR rounds of slightly modified ARM-PCR that TCR beta libraries arose. Running about 11 cycles apiece, the first two PCR rounds relied on TRBV1-TRBV30 forward primers together with a C-beta reverse primer. TCRdb fed the multiplex PCR reads into MiXCR, producing one record per CDR3 protein. The data contain about 310,000 distinct CDR3 sequences, almost 60% of them seen just once; the ten biggest clones take up about a sixth. This clonotype was observed many times. Both blood RNA, taken from unsorted whole blood, and germline DNA were extracted. HBV chronically infected the treatment-naive patients. The junction had 27 bases not matched to a gene; V was cut back by 7 bases and J by 5 bases. This CDR3 has 21 amino acids. Germline V lookup: CDR1 SGHAT, CDR2 FQNNGV.

The chain joins TRBV11-2 to TRBJ2-1; 9 bases match TRBD2. Sequencing was done on a sample of peripheral blood. The clonotype was recovered from a woman in her 30s with primary liver carcinoma and hepatitis B virus infection. The DNA for the CDR3 is TGTGCCAGCACCACACCCATAGGGGGGGCGCCGGGACTAGCTGGAGACAATGAGCAGTTCTTC. This codes for CASTTPIGGAPGLAGDNEQFF.